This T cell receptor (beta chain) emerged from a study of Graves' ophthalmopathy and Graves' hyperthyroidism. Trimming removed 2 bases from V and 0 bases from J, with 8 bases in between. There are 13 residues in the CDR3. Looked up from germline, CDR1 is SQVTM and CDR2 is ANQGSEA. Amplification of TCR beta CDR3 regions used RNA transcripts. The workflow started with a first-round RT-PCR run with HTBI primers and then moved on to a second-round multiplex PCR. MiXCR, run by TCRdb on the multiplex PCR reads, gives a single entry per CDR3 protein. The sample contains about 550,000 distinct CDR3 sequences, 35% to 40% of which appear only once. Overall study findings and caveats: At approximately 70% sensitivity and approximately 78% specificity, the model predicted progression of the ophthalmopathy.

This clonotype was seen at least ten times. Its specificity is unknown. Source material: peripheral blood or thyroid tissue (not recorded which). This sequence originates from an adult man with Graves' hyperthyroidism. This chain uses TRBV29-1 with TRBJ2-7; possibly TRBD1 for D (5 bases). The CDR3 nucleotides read TGCAGCGTTGAACCGGACAACTCCTACGAGCAGTACTTC. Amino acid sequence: CSVEPDNSYEQYF.